Shown below are 30 T cell receptor beta chains from a single sample sequenced in a study of CD8 T cells in Susac syndrome. Reverse transcription of about 0.5 to 1 ug RNA was carried out with random hexamers. TCRdb passed the immunoSEQ multiplex PCR reads through MiXCR, listing each CDR3 protein once. The sample yields approximately 46,000 distinct CDR3 sequences, 85% to 95% seen once. The sample comprised CD8+ T cells from PBMCs. The receptor set was obtained from a human donor in good health.

The gene calls are TRBV27 and TRBJ1-2; 9 bases match TRBD1. The CDR3 runs 14 residues. Germline V CDR1 and CDR2: MNHEY, SMNVEV (reference sequence). V was pared by 3 bases and J by 2 bases, with 1 base of the junction left unmatched. In nucleotides, the CDR3 is TGTGCCAGCAGTTTTACAGGGGGCAACTATGGCTACACCTTC. Its protein is CASSFTGGNYGYTF.

V and J are TRBV5-4 and TRBJ2-2; a possible D gene is TRBD1 (5 bases). The CDR3 has 14 residues. Trimming shortened V by 2 bases and J by 6 bases, and 11 bases separated the two germline ends. Looked up from germline, CDR1 is SGHNT and CDR2 is YYREEE (reference sequence). CDR3 DNA: TGTGCCAGCAGCTTTCGACAGTACCCCGGGGAGCTGTTTTTT. Its protein is CASSFRQYPGELFF.

This chain links TRBV7-9 with TRBJ2-1; 11 bases are shared with TRBD2. The CDR3 covers 16 residues. Germline V gene data show CDR1 as SEHNR and CDR2 as FQNEAQ (reference sequence). Unmatched junction bases numbered 11, after V lost 5 bases and J lost 8 bases. For the CDR3, the DNA is TGTGCCAGCAGCCTCCGTAGCGGGAGGGCCAGGGATGAGCAGTTCTTC. This sequence encodes CASSLRSGRARDEQFF.

This rearrangement joins TRBV2 to TRBJ2-2; 7 bases are shared with TRBD1. This CDR3 is 17 amino acids long. The V gene's germline CDR1 is SNHLY and CDR2 FYNNEI. V dropped 3 bases and J dropped 3; count of bases not matched to a gene: 10. CDR3 in amino acids: CASSDPRTGLDTGELFF. CDR3 sequence (DNA): TGTGCCAGCAGTGATCCCCGGACAGGCTTGGACACCGGGGAGCTGTTTTTT. The full variable domain, in which reference TRBV2 and TRBJ2-2 provide the parts outside the CDR3, is EPEVTQTPSHQVTQMGQEVILRCVPISNHLYFYWYRQILGQKVEFLVSFYNNEISEKSEIFDDQFSVERPDGSNFTLKIRSTKLEDSAMYFCASSDPRTGLDTGELFFGEGSRLTVL.

This chain connects TRBV27 to TRBJ2-7; 9 nucleotides line up with TRBD1. Germline V lookup: CDR1 MNHEY, CDR2 SMNVEV (reference sequence). The CDR3 covers 16 residues. V shed 5 bases, J shed 3 bases, and the junction held 11 bases outside the gene matches. CDR3 nucleotides: TGTGCCAGCAGTCCCGGACCGGGACAGGGACACTACGAGCAGTACTTC. Translation: CASSPGPGQGHYEQYF.

V and J are TRBV30 and TRBJ1-1; the match to TRBD1 covers 7 bases. The CDR3 length is 16 residues. V was pared by 4 bases and J by 0 bases, with 11 bases of the junction left unmatched. Germline loops: CDR1 GTSNPN, CDR2 SVGIG (reference sequence). The CDR3 sequence is CAWNRYGTDLNTEAFF. The CDR3 coding sequence is TGTGCCTGGAATAGGTACGGGACAGACCTGAACACTGAAGCTTTCTTT.

V usage is TRBV3-1 and J usage is TRBJ2-2; 7 nucleotides line up with TRBD2. V was pared by 0 bases and J by 4 bases, with 11 bases of the junction left unmatched. The CDR3 contains 18 residues. The germline gives CDR1 LGHDT, CDR2 YNNKEL (reference sequence). The CDR3 here is CASSQDGLAVLGTGELFF. CDR3 DNA: TGTGCCAGCAGCCAAGATGGGCTAGCGGTTTTAGGCACCGGGGAGCTGTTTTTT.

This rearrangement joins TRBV6-2 or TRBV6-3 to TRBJ1-3; D not resolved. The CDR3 is 15 amino acids. V lost 0 bases, J lost 0 bases, and 6 bases lay in between. Germline V CDR1 and CDR2: MNHEY, SVGEGT. CDR3 DNA: TGTGCCAGCAGTTACTCGGAGAGCTCTGGAAACACCATATATTTT. This sequence encodes CASSYSESSGNTIYF.

This clonotype was observed a single time. The rearrangement uses TRBV27 and TRBJ2-7; maybe TRBD1 (5 bases). This CDR3 has 14 residues. CDR1 and CDR2 from the germline V gene are MNHEY and SMNVEV (reference sequence). The ends were cut back, 6 bases at V and 1 base at J, with 13 bases in the middle. DNA of the CDR3: TGTGCCAGCAGCCCCCTGGACAATTCCTACGAGCAGTACTTC. This gives the protein CASSPLDNSYEQYF.

The chain employs TRBV4-2 and TRBJ2-1; D unresolved. Germline loops: CDR1 LGHNA, CDR2 YNFKEQ. CDR3 length: 12 amino acids. Trimming pared 4 bases from V and 8 bases from J, leaving 9 bases between. CDR3 sequence (DNA): TGTGCCAGCAGCCCTAGGCGCGATGAGCAGTTCTTC. The encoded protein is CASSPRRDEQFF.

This chain uses TRBV7-2 with TRBJ1-2, with D possibly matching TRBD1 (5 bases). Germline V lookup: CDR1 SGHTA, CDR2 FQGNSA. The CDR3 sequence is 15 residues long. Trimming shortened V by 5 bases and J by 2 bases, and 15 bases separated the two germline ends. The DNA of the CDR3 is TGTGCCAGCAGCCGCTCCCTCAACAGGAACTATGGCTACACCTTC. Encoded protein: CASSRSLNRNYGYTF.

The V and J genes are TRBV30 and TRBJ1-2, with a tentative D call TRBD1 (6 bases). In germline, CDR1 is GTSNPN, CDR2 SVGIG (reference sequence). V lost 0 bases to trimming and J lost 6 bases, with 14 bases between them. This CDR3 comprises 14 residues. The CDR3 DNA reads TGTGCCTGGAGTGTCCTTCCAGGGGAGAATGGCTACACCTTC. Residues: CAWSVLPGENGYTF.

The rearrangement uses TRBV2 and TRBJ2-7; TRBD1 agrees at 9 bases. The germline V gene has CDR1 SNHLY and CDR2 FYNNEI. The CDR3 is 15 residues long. J gave up 3 bases and V 6 bases, and 9 bases lay outside the gene matches. For the CDR3, the DNA is TGTGCCAGCAGGGAGGACAGGGGAAAAGGCTACGAGCAGTACTTC. Encoded protein: CASREDRGKGYEQYF.

This clonotype was seen only once. V usage is TRBV6-5 and J usage is TRBJ1-1; D remains unclear. Deletions cut 1 base from V and 0 bases from J, with 15 bases between. Germline V gene sequence: CDR1 MNHEY, CDR2 SVGAGI. This CDR3 has 17 residues. Written as DNA, the CDR3 is TGTGCCAGCAGTTACTTATCCAGGCGCTGGATGAACACTGAAGCTTTCTTT. Translating it yields CASSYLSRRWMNTEAFF.

The J gene is TRBJ2-3, the V gene TRBV5-6, with TRBD2 as a possible D gene (6 bases). V lost 6 bases to trimming and J lost 6 bases, with 20 bases between them. This CDR3 is 15 amino acids long. Germline-derived CDR1 and CDR2 are SGHDT and YYEEEE. The DNA of the CDR3 is TGTGCCAGCAATCCGGGAGTATCTCTAATTGATACGCAGTATTTT. It is translated as CASNPGVSLIDTQYF.

The V and J genes are TRBV5-6 and TRBJ2-2; unclear D gene. The CDR3 is 16 amino acids. Per germline, CDR1 SGHDT and CDR2 YYEEEE. V lost 4 bases and J lost 0, with 13 bases in between. The CDR3 region has the DNA TGTGCCAGCAGCCAATCGGACCGCGCGAACACCGGGGAGCTGTTTTTT. Translating it yields CASSQSDRANTGELFF.

A remark on this clonotype: The germline gene is not matched at one end of the junction; a read error may be the cause. This rearrangement joins TRBV29-1 to TRBJ2-1, with 9 bases aligning to TRBD2. Germline values: CDR1 SQVTM, CDR2 ANQGSEA. The CDR3 length is 20 residues. The CDR3, as DNA: TGCAGCGTTGATGGTCTGGTGCGGGAGGGCCCTCGTTTCTCCTACAATGAGCAGTTTTTC. It specifies CSVDGLVREGPRFSYNEQFF.

The V call is TRBV6-2 or TRBV6-3, the J call TRBJ2-3; perhaps TRBD2 as D (6 bases). This CDR3 is built from 14 residues. The germline CDR1 and CDR2 sequences are MNHEY and SVGEGT. V was cut by 4 bases and J by 4 bases, with 12 bases left in between. CDR3 nucleotides: TGTGCCAGCAGTTCGACTAGACGCGCAGATACGCAGTATTTT. Protein sequence: CASSSTRRADTQYF.

The gene calls are TRBV27 and TRBJ2-7; D is ambiguous. V was trimmed by 4 bases and J by 3 bases, leaving 19 bases between them. The CDR3 covers 16 residues. Germline CDR1 and CDR2: MNHEY and SMNVEV (reference sequence). The CDR3, as DNA: TGTGCCAGCAGTTCACTGGGTCCTCTTCAGCTCTACGAGCAGTACTTC. This gives the protein CASSSLGPLQLYEQYF.

The chain uses TRBV15 and TRBJ2-5, with TRBD2 matching over 9 bases. The trim removed 8 bases at V and 4 bases at J, leaving 11 bases unmatched. CDR3 length equals 15 residues. Germline lookup yields CDR1 LNHNV and CDR2 YYDKDF (reference sequence). The CDR3 spells CATVGGREGRETQYF. CDR3 nucleotide sequence: TGTGCCACCGTAGGTGGGCGGGAGGGGAGAGAGACCCAGTACTTC.

The chain is built from TRBV3-1 and TRBJ2-7; TRBD2 is a possible D gene (5 bases). The germline V gene encodes CDR1 LGHDT and CDR2 YNNKEL (reference sequence). This CDR3 has 15 residues. Trimming cost V 0 bases and J 4 bases, with 13 bases left between them. The CDR3 protein is CASSQEGLADYEQYF. CDR3 nucleotide sequence: TGTGCCAGCAGCCAAGAAGGGCTAGCAGATTACGAGCAGTACTTC.

The V and J genes are TRBV7-9 and TRBJ2-3; D possibly corresponds to TRBD1 (5 bases). This CDR3 region has 16 residues. CDR1 and CDR2 (germline): SEHNR, FQNEAQ (reference sequence). The V and J ends lost 3 bases and 4 bases respectively, with 17 bases between them. CDR3 DNA sequence: TGTGCCAGCAGCTTTGCATGGGGCAGGGTAGCAGATACGCAGTATTTT. Protein product: CASSFAWGRVADTQYF.

The rearrangement uses TRBV20-1 and TRBJ2-7, with D tentatively TRBD2 (5 bases). V lost 3 bases and J 4 bases, leaving 16 bases between the germline ends. The CDR3 length is 14 residues. CDR1 and CDR2 (germline): DFQATT, SNEGSKA (reference sequence). The CDR3 sequence is CSASPSGQGYEQYF. Written as DNA, the CDR3 is TGCAGTGCTAGCCCCAGCGGCCAAGGGTACGAGCAGTACTTC.

The rearrangement joins TRBV5-1 to TRBJ1-1; D perhaps matches TRBD1 (5 bases). The germline V and J ends were trimmed by 10 bases and 3 bases, with 19 bases remaining between them. Germline loops: CDR1 SGHRS, CDR2 YFSETQ. The CDR3 length is 14 residues. CDR3 loop: CAHDRGGHDTEAFF. In DNA form, the CDR3 reads TGCGCCCACGATCGGGGCGGACATGACACTGAAGCTTTCTTT.

The chain has TRBV19 and TRBJ2-7; D perhaps matches TRBD2 (6 bases). Germline lookup yields CDR1 LNHDA and CDR2 SQIVND (reference sequence). The CDR3 is 14 amino acids. The ends were cut back, 3 bases at V and 5 bases at J, with 14 bases in the middle. The CDR3 reads CASSIISGVHEQYF. Here the CDR3 DNA reads TGTGCCAGTAGTATTATATCGGGGGTCCACGAGCAGTACTTC.

The genes are TRBV4-2 and TRBJ2-7; TRBD2 matches at 7 bases. Unmatched junction bases numbered 3, after V lost 1 base and J lost 3 bases. The germline gives CDR1 LGHNA, CDR2 YNFKEQ. The CDR3 is 14 residues long. The DNA of the CDR3 is TGTGCCAGCAGCCAAGTGGGGGGGGGCTACGAGCAGTACTTC. This codes for CASSQVGGGYEQYF.

The gene calls are TRBV4-3 and TRBJ2-7; perhaps TRBD1 as D (5 bases). Germline V gene sequence: CDR1 LGHNA, CDR2 YSLEER. The CDR3 runs 16 residues. V dropped 0 bases and J dropped 4 bases, with 16 bases sitting between them. The CDR3 DNA follows: TGCGCCAGCAGCCAAGATCTAGGGGATGCCTTTTACGAGCAGTACTTC. Its protein is CASSQDLGDAFYEQYF.

This rearrangement joins TRBV7-2 to TRBJ2-7; 10 positions match TRBD2. V lost 10 bases to trimming and J lost 6 bases; unmatched junction nucleotides: 9. CDR1 and CDR2 (germline): SGHTA, FQGNSA. The CDR3 is made up of 13 amino acids. CDR3: CAILDSGRGEQYF. As DNA, the CDR3 is TGTGCCATCCTCGACAGCGGGAGGGGCGAGCAGTACTTC. Full variable domain (rest looked up from reference TRBV7-2 and TRBJ2-7): GAGVSQSPSNKVTEKGKDVELRCDPISGHTALYWYRQSLGQGLEFLIYFQGNSAPDKSGLPSDRFSAERTGGSVSTLTIQRTQQEDSAVYLCAILDSGRGEQYFGPGTRLTVT.

The chain recombines TRBV27 with TRBJ1-1, with a possible D match to TRBD1 (5 bases). Germline CDR1 reads MNHEY; CDR2 reads SMNVEV (reference sequence). V was trimmed by 4 bases and J by 3 bases, leaving 12 bases between them. This CDR3 contains 14 residues. This CDR3 reads CASSSSQDHTEAFF. In DNA form, the CDR3 reads TGTGCCAGCAGTTCATCACAGGACCACACTGAAGCTTTCTTT.

This rearrangement joins TRBV27 to TRBJ2-2; a weak D match, TRBD2 (6 bases). V was trimmed by 10 bases and J by 7 bases, leaving 19 bases between them. The CDR3 loop spans 14 amino acids. The germline CDR1 and CDR2 sequences are MNHEY and SMNVEV (reference sequence). In DNA form, the CDR3 reads TGTGCCACGAGGGAGCGGGTCGCGAGCGGGGAGCTGTTTTTT. Encoded protein: CATRERVASGELFF.